Following are 32 T cell receptor beta chains from one sample sequenced in a study of T cells in Graves' hyperthyroidism and ophthalmopathy (dated by TCRdb to the late 2010s). Library creation used multiplex PCR. The instrument was an Illumina HiSeq 2000. The TCR beta CDR3 regions were amplified from the RNA transcripts. For the first round of RT-PCR on the TCR CDR3, the HTBI primer set was used together with the Qiagen OneStep RT-PCR kit. TCRdb redid the processing of the public reads, applying fastp at Q25 and MiXCR, and retained in-frame beta chains. CDR3 protein sequences are deduplicated, and each keeps its most common genes and DNA. For this sample the table gives about 640,000 distinct CDR3 sequences, of which less than 25% were detected only once. Roughly a third of the sample rests with the top ten. The sample comprised blood. These receptors were collected from a man younger than 40 with Graves' ophthalmopathy.

This clonotype was seen a few times. The genes are TRBV29-1 and TRBJ2-3, with D perhaps assigned TRBD1 or TRBD2 (5 bases each). The CDR3 consists of 13 residues. V gave up 7 bases and J gave up 2 bases, with 13 bases separating them. In germline, CDR1 is SQVTM, CDR2 ANQGSEA. The CDR3 loop is CSARGDLTDTQYF. As DNA, the CDR3 is TGCAGCGCCCGAGGGGACCTCACAGATACGCAGTATTTT.

This clonotype was seen ten or more times. The chain recombines TRBV11-2 with TRBJ2-5, with D unclear. CDR1 is SGHAT and CDR2 is FQNNGV in the germline V gene. This CDR3 is 17 amino acids long. Trimming took 5 bases from V and 1 from J, leaving 20 bases between them. As DNA, the CDR3 is TGTGCCAGCAGCACCAGGACCGTCCCCAAACCCCAAGAGACCCAGTACTTC. Translation gives CASSTRTVPKPQETQYF.

The rearrangement joins TRBV24-1 to TRBJ2-2; D is possibly TRBD2 (5 bases). The CDR3 has 13 amino acids. From germline, CDR1 is KGHDR and CDR2 SFDVKD. Trimming left V 9 bases short and J 4 bases short, with 11 bases between. Here the CDR3 reads CATGYAGTGELFF. The CDR3 region has the DNA TGTGCCACCGGATATGCGGGCACCGGGGAGCTGTTTTTT.

This clonotype has only one observation. The V call is TRBV19, the J call TRBJ2-2; 11 bases fit TRBD1. In germline, CDR1 is LNHDA, CDR2 SQIVND (reference sequence). The length of the CDR3 is 15 residues. Losses at the gene ends were 6 bases for V and 7 bases for J; bases not matched to a gene: 7. This chain's CDR3 is CASRRTGGLVGELFF. The CDR3 DNA is TGTGCCAGTAGGCGGACAGGGGGCTTGGTCGGGGAGCTGTTTTTT.

This rearrangement joins TRBV29-1 to TRBJ2-2; 8 bases line up with TRBD1. The junction had 6 bases not matched to a gene; V was cut back by 5 bases and J by 1 base. Germline CDR1 SQVTM, CDR2 ANQGSEA. The CDR3 length is 15 residues. The CDR3 region is CSVRAGGMNTGELFF. The CDR3 DNA follows: TGCAGCGTTCGGGCAGGGGGCATGAACACCGGGGAGCTGTTTTTT.

This clonotype occurred a few times. The rearrangement links TRBV4-1 to TRBJ2-7; 9 bases line up with TRBD1. CDR1 and CDR2 (germline): MGHRA, YSYEKL. The CDR3 is 15 amino acids. The junction had 6 bases not matched to a gene; V was cut back by 4 bases and J by 2 bases. The chain's CDR3 is CASSPHRGLAYEQYF. Here the CDR3 DNA reads TGCGCCAGCAGCCCCCACAGGGGGCTAGCCTACGAGCAGTACTTC.

In its sample, this clonotype was seen a few times. The V and J genes are TRBV29-1 and TRBJ2-3, with D hard to call. Germline V gene data show CDR1 as SQVTM and CDR2 as ANQGSEA. V gave up 7 bases and J gave up 1 base, with 15 bases separating them. The CDR3 has 14 amino acids. CDR3 nucleotide sequence: TGCAGCGCCGCGCCCTTTCGGGGCACAGATACGCAGTATTTT. This gives the protein CSAAPFRGTDTQYF.

This clonotype was seen only a few times. The DNA of the CDR3 is TGTGCCAGCAGCGTAGCACAGATAAACACCGGGGAGCTGTTTTTT. Its translation is CASSVAQINTGELFF. The chain couples TRBV9 to TRBJ2-2; D gene unclear. The CDR3 length is 15 residues. V lost 0 bases and J 2 bases, leaving 8 bases between the germline ends. CDR1 is SGDLS and CDR2 is YYNGEE in the germline V gene. The whole variable domain, filled in from reference TRBV9 and TRBJ2-2, reads DSGVTQTPKHLITATGQRVTLRCSPRSGDLSVYWYQQSLDQGLQFLIQYYNGEERAKGNILERFSAQQFPDLHSELNLSSLELGDSALYFCASSVAQINTGELFFGEGSRLTVL.

V and J are TRBV20-1 and TRBJ2-3; the D is unclear. The CDR3 runs to 15 residues. V was clipped by 6 bases and J by 1 base, with 17 bases between them. CDR1 is DFQATT and CDR2 is SNEGSKA in the germline V gene (reference sequence). The chain's CDR3 is CSAELWVKGTDTQYF. CDR3 nucleotides: TGCAGTGCCGAACTTTGGGTGAAGGGCACAGATACGCAGTATTTT.

This clonotype was seen a handful of times. The chain links TRBV12-3 or TRBV12-4 to TRBJ2-3; 9 bases fit TRBD2. This CDR3 is 16 amino acids long. Trimming removed 2 bases from V and 4 bases from J; junction bases left unmatched: 7. In DNA form, the CDR3 reads TGTGCCAGCAGTTTAATGGTAGCGGGAGCATCAGATACGCAGTATTTT. Translation gives CASSLMVAGASDTQYF.

This rearrangement joins TRBV19 to TRBJ2-5; TRBD1 agrees at 10 bases. This CDR3 spans 16 amino acids. CDR1 and CDR2 (germline): LNHDA, SQIVND (reference sequence). The V gene end was trimmed by 10 bases and the J gene end by 5 bases; junction bases not matched to a gene: 16. The CDR3 is CATSHLDRGHYETQYF. For the CDR3, the DNA is TGTGCCACCAGCCACCTCGACAGGGGGCATTACGAGACCCAGTACTTC.

The sample holds a few counts of this clonotype. The V call is TRBV12-3 or TRBV12-4, the J call TRBJ2-3, with D tentatively TRBD1 (5 bases). This CDR3 region has 15 residues. The V end was cut by 7 bases, the J end by 1 base, with 15 bases between. CDR3 sequence: CASTGQGLGTDTQYF. The CDR3 DNA follows: TGTGCCAGCACTGGGCAGGGCCTTGGCACAGATACGCAGTATTTT.

The genes are TRBV11-3 and TRBJ2-3; 7 bases fit TRBD2. Germline CDR1 reads SGHNT; CDR2 reads YENEEA. This CDR3 is 13 amino acids long. The trim removed 3 bases at V and 9 bases at J, leaving 6 bases unmatched. CDR3 residues: CASSFGTGGTQYF. Written as DNA, the CDR3 is TGTGCCAGCAGCTTCGGTACGGGAGGAACGCAGTATTTT.

V gene TRBV5-1 combines with J gene TRBJ2-1, with TRBD2 identical over 10 bases. V lost 7 bases, J lost 6 bases, and 7 bases stayed unmatched. CDR1 is SGHRS and CDR2 is YFSETQ in the germline V gene. This CDR3 is built from 14 residues. The CDR3 spells CASLDPSGSNEQFF. CDR3 nucleotide sequence: TGCGCCAGCCTTGATCCTAGCGGGAGCAATGAGCAGTTCTTC.

Concerning this clonotype: Since a much larger clone is just one base distant, this may be a read error. The V call is TRBV2, the J call TRBJ1-6; 7 nucleotides match TRBD1. Germline loops: CDR1 SNHLY, CDR2 FYNNEI. The CDR3 totals 15 residues. The CDR3 DNA follows: TGTGTCAGCAGCGAGAGAACAGGGGCCGATTCACCCCTCCACTTT. It codes for CVSSERTGADSPLHF.

The CDR3 nucleotides are TGTGCCATCTCGGAATGGGGACAGGGAGTCAATGAGCAGTTCTTC. Protein product: CAISEWGQGVNEQFF. This sequence joins TRBV5-6 and TRBJ2-1; 9 nucleotides line up with TRBD1. Per germline, CDR1 SGHDT and CDR2 YYEEEE. J gave up 6 bases and V 9 bases, and 13 bases lay outside the gene matches. This CDR3 comprises 15 residues.

This clonotype was seen many times. The rearrangement uses TRBV7-9 and TRBJ2-7; D not resolved. Germline V lookup: CDR1 SEHNR, CDR2 FQNEAQ (reference sequence). Trimming shortened V by 5 bases and J by 3 bases, and 20 bases separated the two germline ends. There are 16 residues in the CDR3. This CDR3 is CASSPKDLERRYEQYF. Written as DNA, the CDR3 is TGTGCCAGCAGCCCGAAGGATCTAGAACGGCGCTACGAGCAGTACTTC.

The gene calls are TRBV20-1 and TRBJ2-7, with D maybe TRBD1 (7 bases). V dropped 1 base and J dropped 0 bases, with 13 bases sitting between them. The CDR3 totals 15 residues. Germline CDR1 is DFQATT and CDR2 is SNEGSKA (reference sequence). The DNA for the CDR3 is TGCAGTGCTAGAGGGGCGGAGGGGGCCTCCTACGAGCAGTACTTC. Amino acids: CSARGAEGASYEQYF.

CDR3 in DNA: TGCGCCAGCAGCCTTGCGCCGTACAGGGGTCGGGAGTGGGAGACCCAGTACTTC. Protein sequence: CASSLAPYRGREWETQYF. The chain links TRBV4-1 to TRBJ2-5, with D possibly matching TRBD1 (7 bases). V was trimmed by 4 bases and J by 5 bases, leaving 26 bases between them. Germline V gene data show CDR1 as MGHRA and CDR2 as YSYEKL. CDR3 size: 18 residues.

There are a few counts of this clonotype. A read error may account for a junction end that differs from germline. This chain connects TRBV5-5 to TRBJ1-6; the D gene is possibly TRBD1 (5 bases). The germline gives CDR1 SGHKS, CDR2 YYEKEE (reference sequence). The CDR3 has 15 residues. The CDR3 spells CASRLGGTESSPLHF. The CDR3 coding sequence is TGTGCCAGCAGATTGGGGGGTACAGAGAGCTCACCCCTCCACTTT.

J is TRBJ2-7 and V is TRBV15, with unresolved D. The CDR3 extends over 16 amino acids. Germline CDR1 reads LNHNV; CDR2 reads YYDKDF (reference sequence). V lost 0 bases and J 3 bases, leaving 15 bases between the germline ends. This CDR3 reads CATSRDRNSQIYEQYF. CDR3 nucleotides: TGTGCCACCAGCAGAGATAGGAACAGCCAGATCTACGAGCAGTACTTC. Complete variable domain (other parts from reference TRBV15 and TRBJ2-7): DAMVIQNPRYQVTQFGKPVTLSCSQTLNHNVMYWYQQKSSQAPKLLFHYYDKDFNNEADTPDNFQSRRPNTSFCFLDIRSPGLGDTAMYLCATSRDRNSQIYEQYFGPGTRLTVT.

The rearrangement links TRBV7-6 to TRBJ1-1; weak D call: TRBD1 (5 bases). V was shortened by 4 bases and J by 7 bases, with 10 bases between the two germline ends. This CDR3 is 12 amino acids long. Germline CDR1 SGHVS, CDR2 FNYEAQ. CDR3 loop: CASSSLGLEAFF. The CDR3 coding sequence is TGTGCCAGCAGCTCCCTGGGACTTGAAGCTTTCTTT.

This clonotype came up a few times. The genes are TRBV20-1 and TRBJ1-6; D unclear. CDR1 and CDR2 from the germline V gene are DFQATT and SNEGSKA (reference sequence). The CDR3 consists of 13 residues. V was cut by 4 bases and J by 6 bases, with 10 bases left in between. In DNA form, the CDR3 reads TGCAGTGCTACTCAACTTTCTAATTCACCCCTCCACTTT. Translation gives CSATQLSNSPLHF.

This clonotype was detected ten times or more. Here the CDR3 reads CASSLEGGSGNTIYF. The CDR3 coding sequence is TGTGCCAGCAGCTTAGAAGGGGGCTCTGGAAACACCATATATTTT. V gene TRBV11-2 combines with J gene TRBJ1-3; weak D call: TRBD1 (6 bases). Germline V CDR1 and CDR2: SGHAT, FQNNGV. V dropped 0 bases and J dropped 0 bases, with 6 bases sitting between them. This CDR3 has 15 amino acids.

The chain employs TRBV20-1 and TRBJ2-5, with TRBD2 matching 10 bases. CDR1 is DFQATT, CDR2 SNEGSKA, per germline (reference sequence). The CDR3 extends over 14 amino acids. The chain's CDR3 is CSGRLAGVRETQYF. The DNA of the CDR3 is TGCAGCGGCCGGCTAGCGGGAGTTAGAGAGACCCAGTACTTC.

In its sample, this clonotype was seen a few times. This chain connects TRBV28 to TRBJ2-3, with a weak D call TRBD1 (5 bases). V lost 5 bases and J 2 bases, leaving 17 bases between the germline ends. CDR3 length equals 16 residues. Germline CDR1 reads MDHEN; CDR2 reads SYDVKM. The CDR3 spells CASSRPDTSDTDTQYF. The DNA for the CDR3 is TGTGCCAGCAGTAGACCGGACACCTCAGACACAGATACGCAGTATTTT.

This clonotype was picked up many times. This rearrangement joins TRBV20-1 to TRBJ2-2, with 12 bases identical to TRBD2. Germline CDR1 DFQATT, CDR2 SNEGSKA (reference sequence). The CDR3 runs 15 residues. Losses at the gene ends were 6 bases for V and 1 base for J; bases not matched to a gene: 3. The CDR3 sequence: CSALLAGGNTGELFF. In DNA form, the CDR3 reads TGCAGTGCCCTACTAGCGGGAGGGAACACCGGGGAGCTGTTTTTT.

V is TRBV18 and J is TRBJ1-1; no reliable D call. Trimming took 5 bases from V and 6 from J, leaving 13 bases between them. Looked up from germline, CDR1 is KGHSH and CDR2 is LQKENI. CDR3 size: 13 residues. The CDR3 coding sequence is TGTGCCAGCTCATCAGACCCCTCGTCTGAAGCTTTCTTT. Residues: CASSSDPSSEAFF.

This chain connects TRBV28 to TRBJ1-4, with 7 bases matching TRBD1. The CDR3 sequence is 13 residues long. Germline V gives CDR1 MDHEN, CDR2 SYDVKM. V was pared by 6 bases and J by 8 bases, with 6 bases of the junction left unmatched. CDR3 in amino acids: CASRGTVGEKLFF. The CDR3 region has the DNA TGTGCCAGCAGAGGGACAGTTGGGGAAAAACTGTTTTTT.

This clonotype was recorded a few times. This sequence joins TRBV9 and TRBJ2-7; D is possibly TRBD2 (6 bases). Germline lookup yields CDR1 SGDLS and CDR2 YYNGEE. The CDR3 spans 15 residues. Trimming removed 3 bases from V and 0 bases from J, with 13 bases in between. Here the CDR3 reads CASSAIAESSYEQYF. In nucleotides, the CDR3 is TGTGCCAGCAGCGCCATAGCGGAAAGCTCCTACGAGCAGTACTTC.

The genes are TRBV20-1 and TRBJ2-7, with 11 nucleotides matching TRBD2. The CDR3 loop spans 13 amino acids. Trimming cost V 4 bases and J 4 bases; bases outside gene matches: 3. Germline CDR1 is DFQATT and CDR2 is SNEGSKA (reference sequence). Written as DNA, the CDR3 is TGCAGTGCTACCACTAGCGGGAGTTACGAGCAGTACTTC. Amino acid sequence: CSATTSGSYEQYF.

The rearrangement uses TRBV14 and TRBJ2-5, with TRBD1 as a possible D gene (5 bases). CDR1 and CDR2 from the germline V gene are SGHDN and FVKESK. V shed 4 bases and J shed 4 bases, with 13 bases lying between them. The CDR3 is 14 amino acids. CDR3 nucleotide sequence: TGTGCCAGCAGCCGGGGCCGGTACCGAGAGACCCAGTACTTC. Translated: CASSRGRYRETQYF.